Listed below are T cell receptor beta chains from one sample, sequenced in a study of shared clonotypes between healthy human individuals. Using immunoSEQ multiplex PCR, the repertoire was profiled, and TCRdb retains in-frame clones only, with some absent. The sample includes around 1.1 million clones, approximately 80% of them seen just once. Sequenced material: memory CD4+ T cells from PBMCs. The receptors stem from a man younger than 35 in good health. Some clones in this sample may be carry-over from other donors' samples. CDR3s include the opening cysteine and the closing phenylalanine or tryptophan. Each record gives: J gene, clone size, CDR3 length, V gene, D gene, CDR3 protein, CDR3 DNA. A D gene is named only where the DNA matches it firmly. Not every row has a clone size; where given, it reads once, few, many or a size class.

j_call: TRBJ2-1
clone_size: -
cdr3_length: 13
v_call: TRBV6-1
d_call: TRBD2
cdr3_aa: CASVAGLFNEQFF
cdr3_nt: TGTGCCAGCGTAGCGGGACTTTTCAATGAGCAGTTCTTC

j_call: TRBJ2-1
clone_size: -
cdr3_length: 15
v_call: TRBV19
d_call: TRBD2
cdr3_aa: CASSTLAGGYNEQFF
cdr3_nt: TGTGCCAGTAGTACACTAGCGGGAGGATACAATGAGCAGTTCTTC

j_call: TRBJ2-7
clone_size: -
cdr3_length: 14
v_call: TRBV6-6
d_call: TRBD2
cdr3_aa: CASSQTSGSYEQYF
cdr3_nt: TGTGCCAGCAGCCAAACTAGCGGCTCCTACGAGCAGTACTTC

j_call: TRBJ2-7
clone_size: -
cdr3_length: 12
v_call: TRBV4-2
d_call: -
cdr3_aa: CASSKNPYEQYF
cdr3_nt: TGTGCCAGCAGCAAAAACCCCTACGAGCAGTACTTC

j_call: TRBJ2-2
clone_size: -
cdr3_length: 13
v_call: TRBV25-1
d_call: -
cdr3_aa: CASYRQATGELFF
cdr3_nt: TGTGCCAGCTATAGACAGGCCACCGGGGAGCTGTTTTTT

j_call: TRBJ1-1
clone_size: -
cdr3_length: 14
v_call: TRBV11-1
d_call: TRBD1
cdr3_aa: CASSKGAANTEAFF
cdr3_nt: TGTGCCAGCAGCAAGGGGGCCGCTAACACTGAAGCTTTCTTT

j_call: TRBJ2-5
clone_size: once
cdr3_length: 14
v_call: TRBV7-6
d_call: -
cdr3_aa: CASSLVPVWETQYF
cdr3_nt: TGTGCCAGCAGCTTAGTACCCGTGTGGGAGACCCAGTACTTC

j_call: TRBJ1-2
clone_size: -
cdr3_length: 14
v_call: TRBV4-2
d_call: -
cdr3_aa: CASTLQALDYGYTF
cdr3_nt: TGTGCCAGCACTTTACAAGCCCTAGACTATGGCTACACCTTC

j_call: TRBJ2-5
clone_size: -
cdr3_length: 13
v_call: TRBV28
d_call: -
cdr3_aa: CASSDRNQETQYF
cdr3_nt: TGTGCCAGCAGCGATCGGAACCAAGAGACCCAGTACTTC

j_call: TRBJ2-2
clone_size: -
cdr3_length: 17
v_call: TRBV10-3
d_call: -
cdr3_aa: CAIRGQGSYTNTGELFF
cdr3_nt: TGTGCCATCAGGGGGCAGGGGTCCTACACGAACACCGGGGAGCTGTTTTTT

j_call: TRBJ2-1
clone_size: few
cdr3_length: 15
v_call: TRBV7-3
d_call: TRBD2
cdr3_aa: CASSLGLALYNEQFF
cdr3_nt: TGTGCCAGCAGCCTCGGACTAGCGCTGTACAATGAGCAGTTCTTC

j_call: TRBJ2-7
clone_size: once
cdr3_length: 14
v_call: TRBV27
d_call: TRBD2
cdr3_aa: CASSLTGTSYEQYF
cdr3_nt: TGTGCCAGCAGTCTAACCGGGACTAGCTACGAGCAGTACTTC

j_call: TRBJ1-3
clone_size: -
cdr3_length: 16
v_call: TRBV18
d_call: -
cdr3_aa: CASSFERLDSGNTIYF
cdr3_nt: TGTGCCAGCTCATTCGAGAGACTAGACTCTGGAAACACCATATATTTT

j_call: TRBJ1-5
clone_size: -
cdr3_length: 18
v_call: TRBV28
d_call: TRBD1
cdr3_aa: CASSLLLRQGRDNQPQHF
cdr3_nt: TGTGCCAGCAGTTTACTCCTTCGACAGGGTCGGGACAATCAGCCCCAGCATTTT

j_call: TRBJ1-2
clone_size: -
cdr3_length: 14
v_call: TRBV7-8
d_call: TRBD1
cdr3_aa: CASSLEGQIGGYTF
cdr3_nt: TGTGCCAGCAGCTTAGAGGGACAGATTGGTGGCTACACCTTC

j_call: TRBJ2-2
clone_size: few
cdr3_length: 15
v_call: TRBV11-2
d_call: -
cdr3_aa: CASSLVSGVDGELFF
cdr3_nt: TGTGCCAGCAGCTTAGTTTCAGGGGTTGACGGGGAGCTGTTTTTT

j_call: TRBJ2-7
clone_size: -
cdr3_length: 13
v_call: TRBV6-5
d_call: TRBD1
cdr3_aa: CASGWDRGYEQYF
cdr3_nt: TGTGCCAGCGGATGGGACAGGGGGTACGAGCAGTACTTC

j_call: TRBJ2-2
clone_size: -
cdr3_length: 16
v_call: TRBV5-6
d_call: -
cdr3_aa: CASSPPGVAFGGELFF
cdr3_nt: TGTGCCAGCAGCCCCCCCGGGGTCGCCTTTGGCGGGGAGCTGTTTTTT

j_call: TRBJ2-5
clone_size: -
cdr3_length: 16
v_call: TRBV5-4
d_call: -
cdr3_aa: CASSPRAGSTGETQYF
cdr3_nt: TGTGCCAGCAGTCCACGGGCAGGCTCCACTGGGGAGACCCAGTACTTC

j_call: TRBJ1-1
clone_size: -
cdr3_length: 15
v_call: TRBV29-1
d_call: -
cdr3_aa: CSAPKQGWENTEAFF
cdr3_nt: TGCAGCGCCCCGAAGCAGGGTTGGGAGAACACTGAAGCTTTCTTT

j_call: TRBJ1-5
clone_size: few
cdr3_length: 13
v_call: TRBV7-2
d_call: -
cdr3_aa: CASSPESRQPQHF
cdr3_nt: TGTGCCAGCAGCCCTGAATCCCGCCAGCCCCAGCATTTT

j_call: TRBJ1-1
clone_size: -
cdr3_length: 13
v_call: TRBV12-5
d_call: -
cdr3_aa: CASGPGTRTEAFF
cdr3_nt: TGTGCTAGTGGTCCAGGGACACGCACTGAAGCTTTCTTT

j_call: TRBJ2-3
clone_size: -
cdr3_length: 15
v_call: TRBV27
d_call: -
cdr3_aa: CASTLRGPFTDTQYF
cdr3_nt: TGTGCCAGCACCCTTCGGGGGCCGTTCACAGATACGCAGTATTTT

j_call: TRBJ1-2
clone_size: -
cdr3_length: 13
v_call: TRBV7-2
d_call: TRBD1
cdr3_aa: CASSQDRDYGYTF
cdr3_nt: TGTGCCAGCAGCCAGGACAGGGACTATGGCTACACCTTC

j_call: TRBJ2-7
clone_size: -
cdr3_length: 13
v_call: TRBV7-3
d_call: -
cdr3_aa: CASSLTGTYEQYF
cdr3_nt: TGTGCCAGCAGCTTAACCGGAACCTACGAGCAGTACTTC

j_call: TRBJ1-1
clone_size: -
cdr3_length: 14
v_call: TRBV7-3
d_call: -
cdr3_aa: CASSFGGADTEAFF
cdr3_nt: TGTGCCAGCAGCTTTGGAGGGGCCGACACTGAAGCTTTCTTT

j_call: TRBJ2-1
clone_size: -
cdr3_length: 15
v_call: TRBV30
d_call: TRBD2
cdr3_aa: CAWSVWASGGNEQFF
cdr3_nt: TGTGCCTGGAGTGTATGGGCTAGCGGGGGCAATGAGCAGTTCTTC

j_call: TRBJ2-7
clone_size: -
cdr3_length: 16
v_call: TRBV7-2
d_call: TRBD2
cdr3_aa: CASSLESTSGLGEQYF
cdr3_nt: TGTGCCAGCAGCTTGGAGTCGACTAGCGGGTTAGGCGAGCAGTACTTC

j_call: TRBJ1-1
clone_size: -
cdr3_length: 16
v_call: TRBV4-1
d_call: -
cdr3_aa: CASSQDFGGPNTEAFF
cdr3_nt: TGCGCCAGCAGCCAAGATTTCGGGGGCCCGAACACTGAAGCTTTCTTT

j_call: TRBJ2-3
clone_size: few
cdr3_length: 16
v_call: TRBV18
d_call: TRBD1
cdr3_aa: CASSPPMTGDTDTQYF
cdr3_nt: TGTGCCAGCTCACCACCGATGACAGGGGACACAGATACGCAGTATTTT

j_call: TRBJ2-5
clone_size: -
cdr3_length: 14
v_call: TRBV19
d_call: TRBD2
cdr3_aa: CASSILAGEGTQYF
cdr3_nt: TGTGCCAGTAGTATTCTAGCGGGAGAAGGGACCCAGTACTTC

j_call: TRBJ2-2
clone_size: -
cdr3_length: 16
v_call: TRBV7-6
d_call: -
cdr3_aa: CASSSLRALGTGELFF
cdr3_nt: TGTGCCAGCAGCTCCCTCCGGGCCCTGGGAACCGGGGAGCTGTTTTTT

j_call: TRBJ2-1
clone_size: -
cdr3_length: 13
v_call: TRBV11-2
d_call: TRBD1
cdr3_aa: CASSLQWTGTQFF
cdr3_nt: TGTGCCAGCAGTCTTCAGTGGACAGGAACCCAGTTCTTC

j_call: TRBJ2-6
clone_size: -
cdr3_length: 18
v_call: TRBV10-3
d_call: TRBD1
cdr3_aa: CAINGAGQGLTGANVLTF
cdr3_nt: TGTGCCATCAATGGCGCGGGACAGGGATTAACTGGGGCCAACGTCCTGACTTTC

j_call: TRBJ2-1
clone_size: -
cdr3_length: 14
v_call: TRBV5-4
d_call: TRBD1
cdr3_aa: CASGSRTGGDEQFF
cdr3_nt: TGTGCCAGCGGGTCAAGGACAGGGGGCGATGAGCAGTTCTTC

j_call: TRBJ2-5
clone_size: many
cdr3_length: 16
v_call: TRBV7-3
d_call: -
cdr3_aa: CASSLGTAGITETQYF
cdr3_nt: TGTGCCAGCAGCTTAGGGACCGCCGGGATAACAGAGACCCAGTACTTC

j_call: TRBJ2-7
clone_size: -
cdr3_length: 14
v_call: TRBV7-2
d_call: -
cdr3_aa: CASSFYGTPSEQYF
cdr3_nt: TGTGCCAGCAGCTTCTATGGGACACCGTCTGAGCAGTACTTC

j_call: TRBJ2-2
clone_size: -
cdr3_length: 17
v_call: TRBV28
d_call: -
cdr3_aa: CASSPAGNRQGTGELFF
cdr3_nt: TGTGCCAGCAGTCCCGCGGGAAATAGACAGGGCACCGGGGAGCTGTTTTTT

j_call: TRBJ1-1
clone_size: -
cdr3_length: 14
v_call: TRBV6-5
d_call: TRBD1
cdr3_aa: CASSIDRASLSTFF
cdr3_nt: TGTGCCAGCAGTATAGACAGGGCGAGTTTGTCGACTTTCTTT

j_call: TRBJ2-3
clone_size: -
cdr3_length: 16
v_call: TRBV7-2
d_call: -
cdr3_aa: CASSPVGTSSTDTQYF
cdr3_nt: TGTGCCAGCAGCCCAGTCGGGACTTCTAGCACAGATACGCAGTATTTT

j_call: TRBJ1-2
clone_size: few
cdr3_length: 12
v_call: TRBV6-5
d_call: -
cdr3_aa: CASSSGLYGYTF
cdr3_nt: TGTGCCAGCAGTAGTGGGTTGTATGGCTACACCTTC

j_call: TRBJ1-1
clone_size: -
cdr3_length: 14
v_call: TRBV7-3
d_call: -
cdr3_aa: CASSSSGGNTEAFF
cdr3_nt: TGTGCCAGCAGCTCCTCCGGTGGGAACACTGAAGCTTTCTTT

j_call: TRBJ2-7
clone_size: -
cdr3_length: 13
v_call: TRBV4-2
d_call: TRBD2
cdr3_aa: CASRGGSSYEQYF
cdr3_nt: TGTGCCAGCAGGGGGGGGAGCTCCTACGAGCAGTACTTC

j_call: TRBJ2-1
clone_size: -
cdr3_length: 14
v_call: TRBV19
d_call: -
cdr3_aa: CASSLLTVRNEQFF
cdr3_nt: TGTGCCAGTAGTCTACTAACAGTCCGTAATGAGCAGTTCTTC

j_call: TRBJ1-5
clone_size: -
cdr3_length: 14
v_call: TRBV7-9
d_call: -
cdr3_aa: CASSRSESNQPQHF
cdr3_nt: TGTGCCAGCAGCCGCTCGGAAAGCAATCAGCCCCAGCATTTT

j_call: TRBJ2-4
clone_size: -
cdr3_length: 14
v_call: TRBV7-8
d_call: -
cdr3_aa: CASSRSGPGEIQYF
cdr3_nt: TGTGCCAGCAGTCGGTCGGGACCAGGGGAGATTCAGTACTTC

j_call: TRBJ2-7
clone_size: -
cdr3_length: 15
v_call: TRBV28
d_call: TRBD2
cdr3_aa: CASSSQGREAYEQYF
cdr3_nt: TGTGCCAGCAGTTCCCAGGGACGGGAGGCCTACGAGCAGTACTTC

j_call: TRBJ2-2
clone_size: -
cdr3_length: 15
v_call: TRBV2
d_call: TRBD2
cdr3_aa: CASSQTSGTTGELFF
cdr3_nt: TGTGCCAGCAGCCAGACTAGCGGAACCACCGGGGAGCTGTTTTTT

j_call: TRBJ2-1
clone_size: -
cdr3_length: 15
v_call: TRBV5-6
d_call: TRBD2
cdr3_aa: CASSLGLAGDNEQFF
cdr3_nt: TGTGCCAGCAGCTTGGGCCTAGCGGGAGACAATGAGCAGTTCTTC

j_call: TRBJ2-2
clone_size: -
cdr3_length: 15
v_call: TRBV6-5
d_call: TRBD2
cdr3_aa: CASTLSSGKTGELFF
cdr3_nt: TGTGCCAGCACCCTCTCTAGCGGGAAAACCGGGGAGCTGTTTTTT

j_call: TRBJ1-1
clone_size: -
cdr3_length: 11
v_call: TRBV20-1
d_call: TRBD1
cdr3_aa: CSASRQGAAFF
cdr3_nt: TGCAGTGCTTCCCGACAGGGCGCGGCTTTCTTT